This T cell receptor (beta chain) was captured in a study of cytotoxic CD8 clonotypes in ibrutinib-treated CLL. Extraction of around 2 micrograms of genomic DNA from cryopreserved PBMCs supplied material for TCR beta libraries. The protocol was immunoSEQ multiplex PCR, while the TCRdb copy is restricted to in-frame clones and leaves out a portion. The sample shows some 290,000 clones, about 80% of them seen only once. This TCR was sampled from a human donor with chronic lymphocytic leukemia. The specimen comprised PBMCs, sampled before ibrutinib treatment.

CDR3 loop: CASSSPSGTSISHEQFF. The DNA of the CDR3 is TGTGCCAGCAGCTCACCATCCGGGACTAGCATTAGTCATGAGCAGTTCTTC. V and J are TRBV5-4 and TRBJ2-1; 9 bases fit TRBD2. Germline CDR1 and CDR2: SGHNT and YYREEE (reference sequence). CDR3 size: 17 residues. The junction had 15 bases not matched to a gene; V was cut back by 3 bases and J by 8 bases.